Presented here are 20 T cell receptor beta chains from one specimen sequenced in a study of T cell clones after liver transplantation. Proliferating CFSE-low MLR cells were sequenced to define alloreactive TCRbeta sequences. For these TCRs, the target antigens are not known. Libraries were prepared by immunoSEQ multiplex PCR; TCRdb keeps only in-frame clonotypes and omits some of them. The repertoire holds about 5,600 clones, with about 30% as singletons. Sequencing was performed on CD4+ T cells from cultured PBMCs. The receptors derive from a human patient who received a liver transplant. Among the T cells, some may be from the graft donor.

The chain employs TRBV7-3 and TRBJ2-1, with D possibly matching TRBD1 (5 bases). CDR1 and CDR2 (germline): SGHTA, FQGTGA. The CDR3 is 16 amino acids. Trimming left V 1 base short and J 2 bases short, with 12 bases between. CDR3 loop: CASSLNSGSAYNEQFF. The CDR3 bases are TGTGCCAGCAGCTTAAATTCAGGGTCGGCCTACAATGAGCAGTTCTTC.

This clone is termed medium-sized. V gene TRBV2 combines with J gene TRBJ2-7, with 10 positions matching TRBD2. The V gene end was trimmed by 7 bases and the J gene end by 4 bases; junction bases not matched to a gene: 10. This CDR3 comprises 15 residues. Germline V CDR1 and CDR2: SNHLY, FYNNEI. CDR3 nucleotides: TGTGCCAGCACGTCTAGCGGGAGCGGGGCTTACGAGCAGTACTTC. This sequence encodes CASTSSGSGAYEQYF.

As for this clone: A read error may produce the germline difference seen at one junction end. The chain combines TRBV4-3 with TRBJ2-3, with D tentatively TRBD1 or TRBD2 (5 bases each). This CDR3 is 14 amino acids long. The germline V gene encodes CDR1 LGHNA and CDR2 YSLEER. The CDR3 nucleotides are TGCGCCAGCAGCTCGGGGACCTGGACGGATACACAGTATTTT. This codes for CASSSGTWTDTQYF.

This clone is deemed medium-sized. This chain connects TRBV5-1 to TRBJ1-4, with D possibly being TRBD1 (5 bases). Germline CDR1 SGHRS, CDR2 YFSETQ. This CDR3 region has 15 residues. With 4 bases removed from V and 0 bases from J, the gap between germline ends came to 10 bases. Here the CDR3 DNA reads TGCGCCAGCAGCCCTACAGGATCAACTAATGAAAAACTGTTTTTT. Protein: CASSPTGSTNEKLFF.

This clone has only a few counts. The J gene is TRBJ2-5, the V gene TRBV7-8; TRBD1 is a possible D gene (5 bases). Trimming removed 3 bases at V and 3 bases at J, with 14 bases between. The CDR3 runs 15 residues. CDR1 and CDR2 (germline): SGHVS, FQNEAQ. For the CDR3, the DNA is TGTGCCAGCAGCTTCCCAGGGCCTGCGGAAGAGACCCAGTACTTC. It yields the protein CASSFPGPAEETQYF. The entire variable domain, with the rest obtained from reference TRBV7-8 and TRBJ2-5, is as follows: GAGVSQSPRYKVAKRGQDVALRCDPISGHVSLFWYQQALGQGPEFLTYFQNEAQLDKSGLPSDRFFAERPEGSVSTLKIQRTQQEDSAVYLCASSFPGPAEETQYFGPGTRLLVL.

The chain combines TRBV28 with TRBJ2-7; D is unresolved. CDR1 and CDR2 from the germline V gene are MDHEN and SYDVKM. The CDR3 covers 14 residues. Trimming took 10 bases from V and 3 from J, leaving 19 bases between them. The CDR3 region has the DNA TGTGCCATCAGATTGACCACCCGGAGCTACGAGCAGTACTTC. Protein: CAIRLTTRSYEQYF.

This clone has more than one count but fewer than ten. The junction departs from germline at one end; a sequencing error may be responsible. The chain recombines TRBV30 with TRBJ2-1; D is uncertain. This CDR3 region has 11 residues. CDR1 is GTSNPN and CDR2 is SVGIG in the germline V gene (reference sequence). The CDR3 DNA reads as TGTGCCTGGAGTGTATACAGCCTCCAGGTCTTC. It yields the protein CAWSVYSLQVF.

This clone was seen more than once but under ten times. The rearrangement uses TRBV27 and TRBJ1-2, with D maybe TRBD1 (5 bases). The CDR3 totals 13 residues. Deletions cut 3 bases from V and 4 bases from J, with 9 bases between. Germline lookup yields CDR1 MNHEY and CDR2 SMNVEV (reference sequence). CDR3 region: CASSFWQGYGYTF. CDR3 bases: TGTGCCAGCAGTTTTTGGCAGGGCTATGGCTACACCTTC.

This clone was counted only a few times. The rearrangement links TRBV5-1 to TRBJ2-1, with 7 nucleotides matching TRBD2. The V segment lost 3 bases and the J segment 4 bases; nucleotides outside the gene matches: 7. CDR3 size: 15 residues. CDR1 is SGHRS, CDR2 YFSETQ, per germline. The CDR3 region is CASSYAGVRYNEQFF. The CDR3 bases are TGCGCCAGCAGCTACGCGGGAGTAAGGTACAATGAGCAGTTCTTC.

This clone is labeled as medium-sized (0.01 to 0.1%). The chain combines TRBV11-3 with TRBJ1-4; D ambiguous. CDR3 length: 14 amino acids. From germline, CDR1 is SGHNT and CDR2 YENEEA. The V and J ends lost 1 base and 3 bases respectively, with 6 bases between them. The CDR3 DNA follows: TGTGCCAGCAGCTTAGCCCGGTCTAATGAAAAACTGTTTTTT. It specifies CASSLARSNEKLFF.

This clone was detected once. The V gene is TRBV6-5, the J gene TRBJ2-5, with 9 bases identical to TRBD2. This CDR3 is 14 amino acids long. Per the germline V gene, CDR1 is MNHEY and CDR2 is SVGAGI. V lost 11 bases, J lost 3 bases, and 10 bases stayed unmatched. This chain's CDR3 is CAARLSGSEETQYF. Here the CDR3 DNA reads TGTGCCGCCCGGCTTAGCGGGAGTGAAGAGACCCAGTACTTC.

V gene TRBV15 combines with J gene TRBJ2-1; D perhaps matches TRBD2 (6 bases). V was clipped by 1 base and J by 3 bases, with 13 bases between them. Germline V lookup: CDR1 LNHNV, CDR2 YYDKDF (reference sequence). CDR3 length: 16 residues. CDR3 region: CATSRAPGVGYNEQFF. The CDR3 DNA reads TGTGCCACCAGCAGAGCCCCGGGAGTAGGCTACAATGAGCAGTTCTTC. Using reference TRBV15 and TRBJ2-1 for the parts outside the CDR3, the full variable domain is DAMVIQNPRYQVTQFGKPVTLSCSQTLNHNVMYWYQQKSSQAPKLLFHYYDKDFNNEADTPDNFQSRRPNTSFCFLDIRSPGLGDTAMYLCATSRAPGVGYNEQFFGPGTRLTVL.

CDR3 region: CAWSLDSYNEQFF. CDR3 coding DNA: TGTGCCTGGAGTTTGGACAGCTACAATGAGCAGTTCTTC. The chain joins TRBV30 to TRBJ2-1; D possibly corresponds to TRBD1 (6 bases). CDR1 and CDR2 (germline): GTSNPN, SVGIG (reference sequence). V shed 2 bases and J shed 3 bases, with 8 bases lying between them. CDR3 size: 13 residues. The entire variable domain, with the rest obtained from reference TRBV30 and TRBJ2-1, is as follows: SQTIHQWPATLVQPVGSPLSLECTVEGTSNPNLYWYRQAAGRGLQLLFYSVGIGQISSEVPQNLSASRPQDRQFILSSKKLLLSDSGFYLCAWSLDSYNEQFFGPGTRLTVL.

This clone was detected only once. A far larger clone is off by one base, so a read error is likely. The rearrangement uses TRBV6-1 and TRBJ2-7; 8 positions match TRBD2. The length of the CDR3 is 15 residues. The J segment lost 5 bases and the V segment lost 9 bases, leaving 15 bases of the junction unmatched. CDR1 is MNHNS, CDR2 SASEGT, per germline. CDR3 bases: TGTGCCAGGAGGTCGGGTGGTAGCGGGAACAACGAGCAGTACTTC. Translation: CARRSGGSGNNEQYF.

This clone was seen more than once but under ten times. This chain connects TRBV2 to TRBJ2-3; D unresolved. Germline CDR1 and CDR2: SNHLY and FYNNEI. This CDR3 comprises 15 residues. V shed 6 bases and J shed 0 bases, with 13 bases lying between them. In DNA, the CDR3 is TGTGCCAGCAGCTATTTAGGGCCCAGCACAGATACGCAGTATTTT. It codes for CASSYLGPSTDTQYF.

This clone was detected only a few times. V usage is TRBV5-1 and J usage is TRBJ1-5; 12 nucleotides line up with TRBD1. With 0 bases clipped from V and 7 bases from J, the junction kept 2 bases outside the gene matches. Germline CDR1 SGHRS, CDR2 YFSETQ. The CDR3 is 15 residues long. The CDR3 sequence is CASSLEGTGGQPQHF. The CDR3 DNA sequence: TGCGCCAGCAGCTTGGAGGGGACAGGGGGCCAGCCCCAGCATTTT.

The J gene is TRBJ2-1, the V gene TRBV6-1; TRBD2 matches at 7 bases. The CDR3 consists of 16 residues. Germline V gene lookup returns CDR1 MNHNS and CDR2 SASEGT. Losses at the gene ends were 4 bases for V and 2 bases for J; bases not matched to a gene: 8. CDR3 bases: TGTGCCAGCAGTGCCCCTCTAGCGGAAGCCTACAATGAGCAGTTCTTC. Protein sequence: CASSAPLAEAYNEQFF.

The chain recombines TRBV19 with TRBJ2-3; D unclear. V lost 4 bases and J 0 bases, leaving 11 bases between the germline ends. Looked up from germline, CDR1 is LNHDA and CDR2 is SQIVND (reference sequence). The CDR3 is 15 residues long. CDR3 nucleotide sequence: TGTGCCAGTAGTAACTACCTTGATAGCACAGATACGCAGTATTTT. Translation gives CASSNYLDSTDTQYF.

DNA of the CDR3: TGTGCCAGCAGCTTTTCAGGGGATGAAAAACTGTTTTTT. Amino acids: CASSFSGDEKLFF. The chain has TRBV7-2 and TRBJ1-4, with D possibly being TRBD1 (6 bases). V lost 3 bases, J lost 6 bases, and 8 bases lay in between. This CDR3 spans 13 amino acids. CDR1 and CDR2 from the germline V gene are SGHTA and FQGNSA.

This clone was detected only a few times. V is TRBV20-1 and J is TRBJ2-3; D ambiguous. The CDR3 loop spans 10 amino acids. The germline V and J ends were trimmed by 6 bases and 8 bases, with 9 bases remaining between them. Germline V gene lookup returns CDR1 DFQATT and CDR2 SNEGSKA (reference sequence). The CDR3 spells CSAASITQYF. The CDR3 DNA is TGCAGTGCCGCCTCTATTACGCAGTATTTT.